The sequence of this TCR beta chain was determined in a study of cytomegalovirus exposure and HLA in healthy donors. The PCR made use of 60 Vbeta and 13 Jbeta primers. Assay used: immunoSEQ multiplex PCR; TCRdb lists only in-frame clones, some missing. This sample has 150,000 or so clones; over 75% occur once, and the top ten carry over 0.95%. The CDR3 contains 14 residues. Trimming took off 1 base at V and 8 bases at J, with 11 bases between the two ends. Germline loops: CDR1 SGHDN, CDR2 FVKESK. The rearrangement joins TRBV14 to TRBJ2-2; possibly TRBD2 for D (5 bases). The sequence derives from a woman between 50 and 59 years old in good health and CMV-seropositive. The specimen was PBMCs. The CDR3, as DNA: TGTGCCAGCAGCCAAGCTAGCTTCTGGGGGGAGCTGTTTTTT. It codes for CASSQASFWGELFF. Full variable domain (missing parts from reference TRBV14 and TRBJ2-2): EAGVTQFPSHSVIEKGQTVTLRCDPISGHDNLYWYRRVMGKEIKFLLHFVKESKQDESGMPNNRFLAERTGGTYSTLKVQPAELEDSGVYFCASSQASFWGELFFGEGSRLTVL.